Included here is one T cell receptor beta chain sequence, with context. Its antigen specificity is not known. Base qualities are not provided; no much larger clone lies one nucleotide away. These data come from a study of PD-1 blockade in classical Hodgkin lymphoma (dated by TCRdb to about 2020). Concerning the study at large: Nivolumab dosing was 3 mg/kg intravenously every 2 weeks, continuing until either disease progression or unacceptable toxicity. A peripheral blood immune signature of response to PD-1 blockade in classical Hodgkin lymphoma was defined using TCR beta sequencing and CyTOF.

The Qiagen DNeasy kit was used to extract genomic DNA both from unsorted PBMCs and from the negatively selected CD4+ and CD8+ fractions. Using primers that anneal to V and J segments, immunoSEQ multiplex PCR amplified the TCR beta CDR3 regions. Amplification bias was minimized using a synthetic immune receptor repertoire, and residual bias was removed computationally after sequencing. Regarding the original processing steps: Repertoire diversity was quantified as the Shannon entropy index using custom Python scripts. Unsorted, CD4+ and CD8+ repertoires were analyzed separately, except in combined analyses where CD4+ and CD8+ sequences were merged in silico. Clonal expansion was defined as a frequency increase of at least 2-fold after treatment compared with C1D1, and clones undetected at baseline were assigned a pseudocount of 0.5. Singleton clones were defined as clones with 0 or 1 copy at C1D1, and non-singleton clones were defined as clones with 2 or more copies. Clones expanded in unsorted samples were assigned a CD4+, CD8+ or unknown annotation through matching of protein sequences in sorted samples from the same patient. Wilcoxon tests on paired samples were used to test changes in diversity from C1D1 to C4D1. TCRdb provides this immuneACCESS table in a form limited to in-frame rearrangements. Some clones are lacking; in checked studies, under half of them reflect an unresolved V gene, and why the rest are absent is not known. V, J and clone size were drawn from that table, and D and trimming were deduced from the DNA. Recorded for this sample are 95,000 to 120,000 clones; about 89% of them occurred a single time. About 20% of the sample rests with the top ten.

This specimen's time point label, per the study, means: cycle 2 day 1 (C2D1) of nivolumab. Every trial patient had relapsed after autologous stem cell transplantation, and cohorts A, B and C differed in prior brentuximab vedotin exposure. The trial cohort was composed of approximately 60 patients with relapsed/refractory classical Hodgkin lymphoma, for whom complete response, partial response or progressive disease was recorded as best overall response. Single-agent nivolumab was administered to trial patients in the multi-cohort phase II CheckMate 205 trial. An independent review committee assessed best overall response by applying the 2007 International Working Group response criteria. PBMCs from the trial were collected at three points: immediately before nivolumab initiation (C1D1), and during therapy at cycle 2 day 1 and cycle 4 day 1. Peripheral blood was collected in 8 mL Vacutainer Cell Preparation Tubes, from which PBMCs were isolated by centrifugation and then cryopreserved.

Paper-wide results and their limitations: Lower diversity was observed in patients in whom nivolumab was started less than 1 year after ASCT, and these patients were excluded from later analyses so that confounding by immune reconstitution would be avoided. Baseline TCR diversity was reported as lower in newly diagnosed patients than in healthy donors, and lower still in relapsed/refractory patients. The study was limited to a single clinical trial cohort, and causes of repertoire differences, possibly disease activity or prior therapy, remained undefined. Trial patients with a complete response had baseline diversity similar to that of newly diagnosed patients, while partial responders and progressors had significantly lower diversity. CD4+ but not CD8+ TCR diversity rose significantly by C4D1 (p=0.0027 vs p=0.16), most apparent in complete responders (p=0.02).

Here the sequenced sample was peripheral blood mononuclear cells (PBMCs), taken before the second cycle of nivolumab. The source is a human donor with classical Hodgkin lymphoma.

The nucleotides are TGTGCCAGCAGCTCGGGACAGGCCCTCAATGAGCAGTTCTTC. Protein translation: CASSSGQALNEQFF. The rearranged segments are TRBV5-4 and TRBJ2-1, and 8 junctional nucleotides match TRBD1. Inclusive of the bounding cysteine and phenylalanine, the CDR3 is 14 residues long. Only CDR3 DNA is held: 42 bases, read in frame from base 1. Compared with germline, V lacks 3 bases and J lacks 6 bases; bases without a gene match: 5. The CDR1 and CDR2 encoded by the germline V gene (reference sequence) are SGHNT and YYREEE.